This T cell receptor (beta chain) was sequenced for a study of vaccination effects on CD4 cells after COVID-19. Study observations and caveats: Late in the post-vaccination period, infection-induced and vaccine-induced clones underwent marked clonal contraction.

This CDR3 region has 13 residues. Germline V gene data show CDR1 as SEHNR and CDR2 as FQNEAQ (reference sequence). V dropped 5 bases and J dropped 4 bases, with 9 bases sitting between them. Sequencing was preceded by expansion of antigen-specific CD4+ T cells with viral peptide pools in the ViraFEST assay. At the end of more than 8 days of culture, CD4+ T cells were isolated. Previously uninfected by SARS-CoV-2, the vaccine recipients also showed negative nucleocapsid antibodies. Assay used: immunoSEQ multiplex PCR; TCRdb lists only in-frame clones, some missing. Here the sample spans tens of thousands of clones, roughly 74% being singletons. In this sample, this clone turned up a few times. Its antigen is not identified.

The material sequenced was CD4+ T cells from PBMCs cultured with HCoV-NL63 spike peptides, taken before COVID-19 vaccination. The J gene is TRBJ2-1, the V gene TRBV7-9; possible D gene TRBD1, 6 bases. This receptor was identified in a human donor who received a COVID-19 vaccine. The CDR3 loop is CASSIGQYNEQFF. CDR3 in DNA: TGTGCCAGCAGCATCGGACAGTACAATGAGCAGTTCTTC.